These 11 T cell receptor beta chains were all obtained from the same sample, sequenced in a study of Ad26.COV2.S vaccination and SARS-CoV-2 variants. Treatment denoted: roughly 18 received Ad26.COV2.S at low or high dose, single or two shots; several received placebo; per-sample allocation not given. Sampling occurred on day 63 after the first vaccine or placebo injection. Sequencing was performed with immunoSEQ multiplex PCR; in TCRdb, only in-frame clones are kept and a portion is missing. The table lists around 450,000 clones, more than 80% of them singletons. The sample consisted of peripheral blood, taken in a trial of Ad26.COV2.S vaccine versus placebo. These receptors originate from a person between 18 and 59 years old who received the Ad26.COV2.S COVID-19 vaccine or a placebo.

This clone was counted once. The chain combines TRBV9 with TRBJ2-1, with 7 bases that match TRBD2. The CDR3 loop spans 14 amino acids. Germline V gene lookup returns CDR1 SGDLS and CDR2 YYNGEE. The junction had 7 bases not matched to a gene; V was cut back by 4 bases and J by 6 bases. CDR3 residues: CASSPQTSRNEQFF. The CDR3 coding sequence is TGTGCCAGCAGCCCCCAGACTAGCCGCAATGAGCAGTTCTTC. Together with reference TRBV9 and TRBJ2-1, the CDR3 gives the full variable domain: DSGVTQTPKHLITATGQRVTLRCSPRSGDLSVYWYQQSLDQGLQFLIQYYNGEERAKGNILERFSAQQFPDLHSELNLSSLELGDSALYFCASSPQTSRNEQFFGPGTRLTVL.

This chain connects TRBV4-3 to TRBJ2-3, with 8 bases that match TRBD1. CDR3 length: 16 residues. The trim removed 4 bases at V and 2 bases at J, leaving 8 bases unmatched. Germline V gene sequence: CDR1 LGHNA, CDR2 YSLEER. CDR3 region: CASSPRAGGYTDTQYF. CDR3 DNA: TGCGCCAGCAGCCCCCGCGCAGGGGGCTACACAGATACGCAGTATTTT.

J is TRBJ2-2 and V is TRBV9; D uncertain. This CDR3 spans 13 amino acids. The ends were cut back, 4 bases at V and 2 bases at J, with 6 bases in the middle. CDR1 and CDR2 from the germline V gene are SGDLS and YYNGEE. The CDR3 DNA sequence: TGTGCCAGCAGCCCGGCAAACACCGGGGAGCTGTTTTTT. Its translation is CASSPANTGELFF.

V and J are TRBV5-4 and TRBJ2-7; D not certain. CDR3 length: 15 residues. The germline V gene encodes CDR1 SGHNT and CDR2 YYREEE (reference sequence). V was cut by 2 bases and J by 1 base, with 13 bases left in between. CDR3 in DNA: TGTGCCAGCAGCTTATCAGCAGATCTTTCCTACGAGCAGTACTTC. This translates into CASSLSADLSYEQYF.

This chain uses TRBV28 with TRBJ1-1; 7 bases map to TRBD1. CDR3 length: 13 amino acids. V lost 2 bases, J lost 7 bases, and 4 bases stayed unmatched. Germline CDR1 reads MDHEN; CDR2 reads SYDVKM. The DNA of the CDR3 is TGTGCCAGCAGTTTACCCTGGGACAGTGAAGCTTTCTTT. Encoded protein: CASSLPWDSEAFF.

This rearrangement joins TRBV6-1 to TRBJ1-1; no definite D call. The CDR3 covers 14 residues. Trimming cost V 2 bases and J 4 bases, with 11 bases left between them. Germline V gene lookup returns CDR1 MNHNS and CDR2 SASEGT. The CDR3 DNA sequence: TGTGCCAGCAGTGAAAGGGCTGCGAGCACTGAAGCTTTCTTT. Amino acids: CASSERAASTEAFF.

The chain carries TRBV7-2 and TRBJ1-1; unclear D gene. Germline V gene data show CDR1 as SGHTA and CDR2 as FQGNSA. CDR3 length: 13 amino acids. The V gene lost 7 bases and the J gene lost 11 bases, with 20 bases spanning the gap. The CDR3 DNA is TGTGCCAGCAACAATTATGTGGCTACTGGGGCTTTCTTT. This codes for CASNNYVATGAFF.

As DNA, the CDR3 is TGTGCCTGGAGTGCAGACCGGTTGAGTACGTCTGGAAACACCATATATTTT. The encoded protein is CAWSADRLSTSGNTIYF. The rearrangement links TRBV30 to TRBJ1-3; D unresolved. The ends were cut back, 1 base at V and 1 base at J, with 17 bases in the middle. The CDR3 has 17 amino acids. CDR1 GTSNPN and CDR2 SVGIG come from the germline V gene (reference sequence).

The J gene is TRBJ1-5, the V gene TRBV15, with D uncertain. The CDR3 is 16 amino acids. Germline CDR1 reads LNHNV; CDR2 reads YYDKDF (reference sequence). V lost 0 bases and J lost 4, with 13 bases in between. The CDR3, as DNA: TGTGCCACCAGCAGAGATTCGGCAGGTCGTAATCAGCCCCAGCATTTT. Its translation: CATSRDSAGRNQPQHF.

The chain uses TRBV5-8 and TRBJ2-1; 7 bases are shared with TRBD2. V was pared by 0 bases and J by 3 bases, with 3 bases of the junction left unmatched. CDR1 and CDR2 (germline): SGHTS, YDEGEE. This CDR3 is 15 amino acids long. The CDR3 DNA reads TGTGCCAGCAGCTTGGGGGCTAGCGGCTACAATGAGCAGTTCTTC. Protein sequence: CASSLGASGYNEQFF.

This clone came up once. V gene TRBV30 combines with J gene TRBJ1-3; the D is unclear. V was shortened by 2 bases and J by 0 bases, with 8 bases between the two germline ends. The CDR3 is 14 residues long. Germline V CDR1 and CDR2: GTSNPN, SVGIG (reference sequence). CDR3: CAWSRKSSGNTIYF. In nucleotides, the CDR3 is TGTGCCTGGAGTAGAAAGAGCTCTGGAAACACCATATATTTT.